The T cell receptor (beta chain) described here comes from a study of cytomegalovirus exposure and HLA in healthy donors. Study background: Prior work identified 120 million or so unique TCR beta sequences in about 179 million T cells. Findings of the study overall: Later analysis identified a missense DCLRE1C variant that was linked to TCR beta V- and J-gene trimming. What a later analysis showed was that several of the most significant clusters appeared linked to common viral pathogens.

V trimming: 7 bases; J trimming: 5 bases; junction bases outside the gene matches: 12. Germline CDR1 and CDR2: GTSNPN and SVGIG (reference sequence). The CDR3 runs 14 residues. Amplification used 60 Vbeta primers and 13 Jbeta primers. Libraries were prepared by immunoSEQ multiplex PCR; TCRdb keeps only in-frame clonotypes and omits some of them. This sample has about 150,000 clones; roughly three fifths occur once, and the top ten carry 2% to 3%. This clone was picked up a small number of times. Its cognate antigen is unknown. The sequenced material came from PBMCs. The V and J genes are TRBV30 and TRBJ1-1; 8 positions agree with TRBD1. This TCR came from a woman between 40 and 55 years old in good health and CMV-seronegative. CDR3 in amino acids: CASQGRQGATEAFF. The CDR3 coding sequence is TGTGCCTCCCAGGGAAGGCAGGGGGCAACTGAAGCTTTCTTT. The full variable domain, rest sourced from reference TRBV30 and TRBJ1-1, is SQTIHQWPATLVQPVGSPLSLECTVEGTSNPNLYWYRQAAGRGLQLLFYSVGIGQISSEVPQNLSASRPQDRQFILSSKKLLLSDSGFYLCASQGRQGATEAFFGQGTRLTVV.